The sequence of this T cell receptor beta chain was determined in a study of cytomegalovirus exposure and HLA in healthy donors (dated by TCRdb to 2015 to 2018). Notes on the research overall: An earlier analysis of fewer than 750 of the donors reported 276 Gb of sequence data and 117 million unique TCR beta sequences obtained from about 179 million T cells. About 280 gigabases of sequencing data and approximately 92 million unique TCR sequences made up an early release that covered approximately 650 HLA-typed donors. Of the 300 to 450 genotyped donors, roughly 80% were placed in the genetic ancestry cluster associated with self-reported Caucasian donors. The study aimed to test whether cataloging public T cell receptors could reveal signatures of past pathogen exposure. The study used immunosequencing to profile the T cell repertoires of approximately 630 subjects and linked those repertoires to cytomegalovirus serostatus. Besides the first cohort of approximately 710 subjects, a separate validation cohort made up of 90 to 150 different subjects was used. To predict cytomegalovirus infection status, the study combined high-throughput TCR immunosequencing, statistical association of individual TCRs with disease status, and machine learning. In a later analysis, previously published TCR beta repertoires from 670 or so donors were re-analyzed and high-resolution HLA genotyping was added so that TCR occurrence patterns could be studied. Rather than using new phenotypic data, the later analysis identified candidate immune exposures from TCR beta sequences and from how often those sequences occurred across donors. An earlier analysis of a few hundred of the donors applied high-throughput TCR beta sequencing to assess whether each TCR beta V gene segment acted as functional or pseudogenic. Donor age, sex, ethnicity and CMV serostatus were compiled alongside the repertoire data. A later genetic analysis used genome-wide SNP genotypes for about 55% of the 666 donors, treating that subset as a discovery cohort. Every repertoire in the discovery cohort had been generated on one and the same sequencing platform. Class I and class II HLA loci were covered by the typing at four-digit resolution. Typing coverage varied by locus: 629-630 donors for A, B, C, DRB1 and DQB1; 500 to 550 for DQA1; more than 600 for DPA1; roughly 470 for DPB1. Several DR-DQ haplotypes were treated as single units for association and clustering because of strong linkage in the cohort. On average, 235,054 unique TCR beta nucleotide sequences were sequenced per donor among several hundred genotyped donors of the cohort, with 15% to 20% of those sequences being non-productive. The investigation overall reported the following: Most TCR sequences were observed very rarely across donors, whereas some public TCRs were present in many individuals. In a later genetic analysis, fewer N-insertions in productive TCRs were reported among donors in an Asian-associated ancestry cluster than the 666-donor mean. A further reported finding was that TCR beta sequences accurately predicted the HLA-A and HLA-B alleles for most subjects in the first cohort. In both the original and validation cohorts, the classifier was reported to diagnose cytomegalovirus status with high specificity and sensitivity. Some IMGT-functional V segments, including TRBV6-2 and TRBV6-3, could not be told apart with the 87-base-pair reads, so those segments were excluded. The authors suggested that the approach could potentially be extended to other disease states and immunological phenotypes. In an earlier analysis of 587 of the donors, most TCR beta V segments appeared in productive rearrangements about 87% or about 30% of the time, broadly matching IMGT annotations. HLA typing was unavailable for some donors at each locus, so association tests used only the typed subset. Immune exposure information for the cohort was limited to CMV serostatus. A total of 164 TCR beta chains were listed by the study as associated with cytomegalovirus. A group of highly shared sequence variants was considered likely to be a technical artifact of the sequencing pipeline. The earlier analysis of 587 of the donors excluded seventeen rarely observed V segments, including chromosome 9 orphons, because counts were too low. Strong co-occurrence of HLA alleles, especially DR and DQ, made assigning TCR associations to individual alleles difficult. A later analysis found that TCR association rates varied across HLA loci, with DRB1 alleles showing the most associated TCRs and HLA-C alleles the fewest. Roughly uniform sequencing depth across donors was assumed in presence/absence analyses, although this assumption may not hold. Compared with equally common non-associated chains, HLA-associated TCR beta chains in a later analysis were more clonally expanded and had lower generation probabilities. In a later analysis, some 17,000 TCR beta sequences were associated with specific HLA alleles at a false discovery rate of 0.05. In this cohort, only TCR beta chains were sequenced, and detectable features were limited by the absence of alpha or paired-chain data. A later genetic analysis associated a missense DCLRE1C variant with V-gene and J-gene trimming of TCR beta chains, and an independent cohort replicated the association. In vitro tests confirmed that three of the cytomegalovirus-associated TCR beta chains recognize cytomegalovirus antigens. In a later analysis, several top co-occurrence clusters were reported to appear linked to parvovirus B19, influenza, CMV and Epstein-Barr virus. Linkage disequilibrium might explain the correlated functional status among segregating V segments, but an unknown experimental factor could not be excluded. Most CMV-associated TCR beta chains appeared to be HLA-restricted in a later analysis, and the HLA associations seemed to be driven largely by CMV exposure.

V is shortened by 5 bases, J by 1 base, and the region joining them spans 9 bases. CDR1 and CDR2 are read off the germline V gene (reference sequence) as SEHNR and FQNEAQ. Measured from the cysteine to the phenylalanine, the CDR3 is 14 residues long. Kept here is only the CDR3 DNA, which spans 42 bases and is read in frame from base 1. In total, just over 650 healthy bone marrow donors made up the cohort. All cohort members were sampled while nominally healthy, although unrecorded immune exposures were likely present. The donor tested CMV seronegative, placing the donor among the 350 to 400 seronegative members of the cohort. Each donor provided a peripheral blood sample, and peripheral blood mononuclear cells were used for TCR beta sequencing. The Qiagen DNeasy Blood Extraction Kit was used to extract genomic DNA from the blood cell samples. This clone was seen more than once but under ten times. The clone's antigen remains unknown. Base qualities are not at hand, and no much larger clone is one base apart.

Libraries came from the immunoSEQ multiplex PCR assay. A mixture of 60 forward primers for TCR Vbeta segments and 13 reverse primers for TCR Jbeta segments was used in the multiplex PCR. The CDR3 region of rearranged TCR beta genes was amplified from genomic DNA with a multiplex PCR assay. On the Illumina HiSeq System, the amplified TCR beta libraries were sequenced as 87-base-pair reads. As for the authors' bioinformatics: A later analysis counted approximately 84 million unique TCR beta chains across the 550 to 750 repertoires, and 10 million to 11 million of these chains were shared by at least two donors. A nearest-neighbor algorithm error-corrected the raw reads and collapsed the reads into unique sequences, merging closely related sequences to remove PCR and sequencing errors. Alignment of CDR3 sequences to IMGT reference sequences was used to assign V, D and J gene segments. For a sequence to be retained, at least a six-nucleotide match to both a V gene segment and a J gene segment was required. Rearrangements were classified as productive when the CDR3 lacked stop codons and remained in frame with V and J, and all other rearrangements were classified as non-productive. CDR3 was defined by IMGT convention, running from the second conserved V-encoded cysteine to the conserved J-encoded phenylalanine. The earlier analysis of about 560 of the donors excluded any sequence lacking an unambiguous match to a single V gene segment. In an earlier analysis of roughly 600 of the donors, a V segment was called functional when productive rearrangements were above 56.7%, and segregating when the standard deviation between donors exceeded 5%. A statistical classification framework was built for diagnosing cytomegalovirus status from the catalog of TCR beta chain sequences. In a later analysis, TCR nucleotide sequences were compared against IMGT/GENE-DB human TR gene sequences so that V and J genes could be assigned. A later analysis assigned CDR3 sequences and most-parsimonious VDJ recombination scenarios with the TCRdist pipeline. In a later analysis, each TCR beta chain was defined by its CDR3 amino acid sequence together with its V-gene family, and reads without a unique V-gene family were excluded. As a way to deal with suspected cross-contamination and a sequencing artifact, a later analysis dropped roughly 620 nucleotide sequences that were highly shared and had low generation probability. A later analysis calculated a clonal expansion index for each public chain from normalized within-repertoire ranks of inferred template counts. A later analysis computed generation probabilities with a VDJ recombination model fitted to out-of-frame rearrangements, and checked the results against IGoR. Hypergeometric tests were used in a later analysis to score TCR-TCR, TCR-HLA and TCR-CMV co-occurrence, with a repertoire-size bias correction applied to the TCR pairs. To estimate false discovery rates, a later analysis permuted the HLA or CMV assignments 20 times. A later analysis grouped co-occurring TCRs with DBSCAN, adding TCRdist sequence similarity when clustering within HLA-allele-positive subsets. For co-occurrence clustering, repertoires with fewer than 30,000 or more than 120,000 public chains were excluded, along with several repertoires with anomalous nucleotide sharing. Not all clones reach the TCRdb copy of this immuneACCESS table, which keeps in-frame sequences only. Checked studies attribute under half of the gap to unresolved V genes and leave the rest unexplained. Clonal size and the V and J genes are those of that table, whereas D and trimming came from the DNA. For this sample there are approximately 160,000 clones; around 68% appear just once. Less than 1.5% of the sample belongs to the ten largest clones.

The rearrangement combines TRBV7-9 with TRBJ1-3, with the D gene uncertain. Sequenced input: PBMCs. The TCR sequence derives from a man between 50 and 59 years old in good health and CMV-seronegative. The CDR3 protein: CASSPKMSGNTIYF. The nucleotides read TGTGCCAGCAGCCCTAAGATGTCTGGAAACACCATATATTTT.